These T cell receptor beta chains were read from a single sample in a study of cytomegalovirus exposure and HLA in healthy donors. The protocol was immunoSEQ multiplex PCR, while the TCRdb copy is restricted to in-frame clones and leaves out a portion. This repertoire shows some 120,000 clones, about 79% found once; its top ten account for over 2.5%. The specimen sequenced was PBMCs. The source of these receptors is a woman between 45 and 65 years old in good health and CMV-seronegative. Each CDR3 is given with its conserved first and last residue. D genes are given only for firm matches. A clone size is listed for some rows: how often the clone was seen (once, few, many), or a class if it is expanded.

>once|NA|TRBV5-6|TRBJ2-7
TGTGCCAGCAGCTTGGGGGGGGGACAACGAGCCTACGAGCAGTACTTC
CASSLGGGQRAYEQYF
>NA|NA|TRBV19|TRBJ2-5
TGTGCCAGTAGCTTCGATTTCAGGGGTTACGCAGATAAGGGAGAGACCCAGTACTTC
CASSFDFRGYADKGETQYF
>NA|NA|TRBV7-2|TRBJ2-6
TGTGCCAGCAGCTTAGTCGCCGGCTCTGGGGCCAACGTCCTGACTTTC
CASSLVAGSGANVLTF
>NA|NA|TRBV5-1|TRBJ1-4
TGCGCCAGCAGCTTGGGGCAGGGCCGGGTGGGTGAAAAACTGTTTTTT
CASSLGQGRVGEKLFF
>NA|NA|TRBV25-1|TRBJ2-1
TGTGCCAGCAGTGAACCGGGACTGGCAGAGCAGGGACAGTTCTTC
CASSEPGLAEQGQFF
>few|NA|TRBV4-2|TRBJ2-7
TGTGCCAGCAGCCAAGATCAGGAGGGCCCGGGCGAGCAGTACTTC
CASSQDQEGPGEQYF
>NA|TRBD2|TRBV29-1|TRBJ2-1
TGCAGCGTTGATAGGTCTAGCGGGATCTCTTTGTTGGCTGAGCAGTTCTTC
CSVDRSSGISLLAEQFF
>NA|NA|TRBV28|TRBJ2-4
TGTGCCAGCCGGGGGGCTTGGGCCAAAAACATTCAGTACTTC
CASRGAWAKNIQYF
>NA|NA|TRBV11-3|TRBJ2-7
TGTGCCAGCAGCTTAGGTGGCGGATCCTACGAGCAGTACTTC
CASSLGGGSYEQYF
>NA|TRBD2|TRBV7-2|TRBJ2-1
TGTGCCAGCAGCCCCACGGGAGGTTGGTACAATGAGCAGTTCTTC
CASSPTGGWYNEQFF
>NA|TRBD1|TRBV6-5|TRBJ2-1
TGTGCCAGCAGTTACTCGATGGGGACAGGGGACAATGAGCAGTTCTTC
CASSYSMGTGDNEQFF
>once|NA|TRBV29-1|TRBJ2-1
TGCAGCGTCGCGACAGGTAACTACTACAATGAGCAGTTCTTC
CSVATGNYYNEQFF
>NA|NA|TRBV6-1|TRBJ2-3
TGTGCCAGCATAGTGGGACCCGCTAGCGCAGATACGCAGTATTTT
CASIVGPASADTQYF
>NA|TRBD1|TRBV29-1|TRBJ2-4
TGCAGCGTCGGTACAGGGGGCATAGACATTCAGTACTTC
CSVGTGGIDIQYF
>NA|TRBD2|TRBV9|TRBJ2-6
TGTGCCAGCAGCGTAGTGAGGGGGGGTGGCGGGACTAGCTCTGGGGCCAACGTCCTGACTTTC
CASSVVRGGGGTSSGANVLTF
>NA|NA|TRBV15|TRBJ1-2
TGTGCCACCAGCAGAGATCGGGGAATCTATGGCTACACCTTC
CATSRDRGIYGYTF
>NA|NA|TRBV4-1|TRBJ1-4
TGCGCAGACGAGCTGGAGGGGAAGGCTAATGAAAAACTGTTTTTT
CADELEGKANEKLFF
>NA|TRBD2|TRBV27|TRBJ2-1
TGTGCCAACCTGGCCGTAGCGGGGCGCTACAATGAGCAGTTCTTC
CANLAVAGRYNEQFF